Below, one T cell receptor beta chain is given with its context. The antigen is unknown. Donors were healthy Caucasian individuals from Russia aged roughly 6 to 100. The data were taken from a study of blood T cells in healthy people across ages. Whole-study findings and limits: There was a strong correlation between TCR beta diversity and naive T cell percentage.

V shed 3 bases and J shed 8 bases, with 17 bases lying between them. The germline V gene encodes CDR1 SGDLS and CDR2 YYNGEE. This CDR3 has 14 amino acids. Using a J-beta primer mix together with a sample-barcoded 5' primer, a second PCR was run for roughly 6 to 12 cycles. TCRdb redid the calling of the 5' RACE reads with MiXCR, one entry per CDR3 protein. Found here are about 840,000 distinct CDR3 sequences, about 29% of them singletons; the top ten hold 9.5% to 13%. A further study also used this sample, focusing on T cells of mothers and their children. That source notes: Donors comprised three healthy Caucasian mothers plus their six children. Comparable shaping of TCR recombination output by thymic selection was observed in related and unrelated pairs.

This TCR was sampled from a woman aged 40 to 55 in good health. This chain joins TRBV9 and TRBJ1-1; perhaps TRBD1 as D (6 bases). The sample comprised blood. CDR3 residues: CASSDGPGAREAFF. CDR3 coding DNA: TGTGCCAGCAGCGACGGACCAGGGGCGCGCGAAGCTTTCTTT. Full variable domain (rest looked up from reference TRBV9 and TRBJ1-1): DSGVTQTPKHLITATGQRVTLRCSPRSGDLSVYWYQQSLDQGLQFLIQYYNGEERAKGNILERFSAQQFPDLHSELNLSSLELGDSALYFCASSDGPGAREAFFGQGTRLTVV.